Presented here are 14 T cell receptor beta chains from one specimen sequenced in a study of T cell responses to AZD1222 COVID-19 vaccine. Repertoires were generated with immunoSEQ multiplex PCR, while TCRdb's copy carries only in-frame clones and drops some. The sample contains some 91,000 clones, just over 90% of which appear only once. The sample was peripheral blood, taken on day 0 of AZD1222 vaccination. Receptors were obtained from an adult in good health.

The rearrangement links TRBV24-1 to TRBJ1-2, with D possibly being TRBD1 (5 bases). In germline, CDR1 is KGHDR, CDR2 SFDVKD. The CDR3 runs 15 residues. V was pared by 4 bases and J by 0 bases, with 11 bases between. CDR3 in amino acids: CATSDHRLANYGYTF. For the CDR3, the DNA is TGTGCCACCAGTGACCACAGGTTAGCTAACTATGGCTACACCTTC.

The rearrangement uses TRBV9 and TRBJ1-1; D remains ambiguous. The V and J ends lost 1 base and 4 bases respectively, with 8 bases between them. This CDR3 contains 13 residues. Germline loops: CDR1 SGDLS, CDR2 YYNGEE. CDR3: CASSVLVSTEAFF. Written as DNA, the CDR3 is TGTGCCAGCAGCGTATTGGTTAGCACTGAAGCTTTCTTT.

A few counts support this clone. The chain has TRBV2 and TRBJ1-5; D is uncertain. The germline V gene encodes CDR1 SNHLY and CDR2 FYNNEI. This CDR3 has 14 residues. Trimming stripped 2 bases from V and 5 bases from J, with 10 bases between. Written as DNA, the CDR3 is TGTGCCAGCAGTGAATCCAGGCCAGATCAGCCCCAGCATTTT. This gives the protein CASSESRPDQPQHF.

CDR3 sequence (DNA): TGTGCCAGCAGTTCAAGACCCTACCCACCTGGAAACACCATATATTTT. Translation: CASSSRPYPPGNTIYF. The rearrangement joins TRBV2 to TRBJ1-3, with D uncertain. The CDR3 covers 16 residues. Trimming removed 5 bases at V and 2 bases at J, with 16 bases between. CDR1 is SNHLY, CDR2 FYNNEI, per germline.

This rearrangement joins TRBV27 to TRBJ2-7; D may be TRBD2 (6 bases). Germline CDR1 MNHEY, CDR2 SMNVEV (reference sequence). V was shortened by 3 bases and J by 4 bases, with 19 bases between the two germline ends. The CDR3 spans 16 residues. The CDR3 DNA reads TGTGCCAGCAGTTTCCCTGCGGAGGGTGATGGGTACGAGCAGTACTTC. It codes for CASSFPAEGDGYEQYF.

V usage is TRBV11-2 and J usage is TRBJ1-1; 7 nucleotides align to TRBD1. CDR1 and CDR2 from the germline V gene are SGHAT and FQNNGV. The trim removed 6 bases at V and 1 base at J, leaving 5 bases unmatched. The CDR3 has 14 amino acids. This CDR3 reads CASSYRGRNTEAFF. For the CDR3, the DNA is TGTGCCAGCAGTTACAGGGGAAGGAACACTGAAGCTTTCTTT.

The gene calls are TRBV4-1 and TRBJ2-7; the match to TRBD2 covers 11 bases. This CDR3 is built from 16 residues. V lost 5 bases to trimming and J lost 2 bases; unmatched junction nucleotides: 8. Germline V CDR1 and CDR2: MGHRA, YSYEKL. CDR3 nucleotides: TGCGCCAGCAGCTCCGGACTAGCGGGTGCTGCCTACGAGCAGTACTTC. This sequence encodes CASSSGLAGAAYEQYF.

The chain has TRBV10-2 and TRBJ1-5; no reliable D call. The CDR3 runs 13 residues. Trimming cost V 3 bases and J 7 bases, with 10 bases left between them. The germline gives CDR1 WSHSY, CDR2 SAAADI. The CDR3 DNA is TGCGCCAGCAGTGATACATTTGGCCAGCCCCAGCATTTT. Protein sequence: CASSDTFGQPQHF.

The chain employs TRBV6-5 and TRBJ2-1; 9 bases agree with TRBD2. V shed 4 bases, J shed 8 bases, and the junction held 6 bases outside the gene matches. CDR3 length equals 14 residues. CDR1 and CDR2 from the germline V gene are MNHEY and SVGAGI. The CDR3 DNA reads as TGTGCCAGCAGTTTGCGGGAGGGCCTCTATGAGCAGTTCTTC. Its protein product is CASSLREGLYEQFF.

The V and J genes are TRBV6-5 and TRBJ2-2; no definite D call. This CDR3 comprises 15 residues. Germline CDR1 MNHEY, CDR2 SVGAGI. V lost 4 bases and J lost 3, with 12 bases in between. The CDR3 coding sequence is TGTGCCAGCAGTTCGCATTCCAAGGACACCGGGGAGCTGTTTTTT. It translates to CASSSHSKDTGELFF.

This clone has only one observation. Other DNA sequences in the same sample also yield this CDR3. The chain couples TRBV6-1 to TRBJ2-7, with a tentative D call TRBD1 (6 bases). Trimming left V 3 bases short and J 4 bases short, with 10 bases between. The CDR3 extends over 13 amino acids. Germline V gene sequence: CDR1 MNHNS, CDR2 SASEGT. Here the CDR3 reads CASSETGLYEQYF. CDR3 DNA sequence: TGTGCCAGCAGTGAGACAGGTTTGTACGAGCAGTACTTC.

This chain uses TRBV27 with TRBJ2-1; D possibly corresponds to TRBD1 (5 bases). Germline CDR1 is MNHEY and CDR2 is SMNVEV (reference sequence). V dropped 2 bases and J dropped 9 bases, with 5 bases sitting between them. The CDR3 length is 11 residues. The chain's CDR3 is CASSLRGEQFF. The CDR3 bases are TGTGCCAGCAGTTTAAGGGGTGAGCAGTTCTTC.

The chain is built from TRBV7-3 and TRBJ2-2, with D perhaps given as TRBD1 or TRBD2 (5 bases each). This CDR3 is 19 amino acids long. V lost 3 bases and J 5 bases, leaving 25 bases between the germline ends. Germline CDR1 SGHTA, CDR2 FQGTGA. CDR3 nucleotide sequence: TGTGCCAGCAGCTTGGGCCTACGGGTCCTGGGTGGGACGACCGGGGAGCTGTTTTTT. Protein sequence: CASSLGLRVLGGTTGELFF.

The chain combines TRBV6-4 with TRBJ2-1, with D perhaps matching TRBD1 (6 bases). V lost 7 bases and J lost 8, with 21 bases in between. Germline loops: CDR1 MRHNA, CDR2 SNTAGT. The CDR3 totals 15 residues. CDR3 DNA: TGTGCCAGCATCCACGGTGGCAGGGGCTCGGATGAGCAGTTCTTC. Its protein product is CASIHGGRGSDEQFF.